Listed below are T cell receptor beta chains from one sample, sequenced in a study of cytomegalovirus exposure and HLA in healthy donors. Produced via immunoSEQ multiplex PCR; TCRdb's table is partial and in-frame only. The sample has about 160,000 clones, around 83% seen once; the top ten hold 5% to 7%. Input material: PBMCs. The receptor set was obtained from a middle-aged man in good health and CMV-seropositive. Each CDR3 is given without its conserved first and last residue. Fields, in order: V gene, CDR3 length, J gene, CDR3 protein.

>TRBV30|13|TRBJ2-1
AWSREVAGVDEQF
>TRBV11-3|13|TRBJ2-3
ASSQGLSSTDTQY
>TRBV7-2|12|TRBJ1-5
ASSRQGGNQPQH
>TRBV7-9|13|TRBJ2-5
ASSLGLVGNKTQY
>TRBV5-1|15|TRBJ2-3
ASSLGGTSGSLDTQY
>TRBV2|14|TRBJ2-5
ASCQHYGQGQETQY
>TRBV19|10|TRBJ1-2
ASSGGLDGYT
>TRBV28|18|TRBJ2-4
ASSPPGLAGGDFSKNIQY
>TRBV28|10|TRBJ2-2
ASKELTGELF
>TRBV30|13|TRBJ2-1
AWSPSGNSYNEQF
>TRBV5-5|14|TRBJ2-7
ASSPSGTGQSYEQY
>TRBV7-8|15|TRBJ2-5
ASSNTRDKMNQETQY
>TRBV18|11|TRBJ2-1
ASSPKRGIEQF
>TRBV18|15|TRBJ2-1
ASSPSGLAGDYNEQF
>TRBV6-1|13|TRBJ2-1
ASSEYRGKTDEQF
>TRBV15|12|TRBJ2-1
ATSSGQEDNEQF
>TRBV18|12|TRBJ1-2
ASSPTQGNYGYT
>TRBV4-1|14|TRBJ1-4
ASRSKWTGNNEKLF
>TRBV2|11|TRBJ2-7
ASSDRMAEGQY
>TRBV6-5|13|TRBJ2-1
ASSPTSGGYNEQF
>TRBV6-5|11|TRBJ2-1
ASRGTDYNEQF
>TRBV6-1|12|TRBJ1-5
ASSEVTVYQPQH
>TRBV5-1|11|TRBJ1-5
ASSTDRDQPQH
>TRBV9|12|TRBJ2-1
ASSVSGPGNEQF
>TRBV30|12|TRBJ1-5
AWSVRQLNQPQH
>TRBV6-1|13|TRBJ2-5
ASSEAWGGQETQY
>TRBV9|12|TRBJ1-6
ASSVGQGNSPLH
>TRBV7-3|12|TRBJ2-5
ASSFGGAEETQY
>TRBV9|14|TRBJ2-7
ASSVGLAGSIYEQY
>TRBV11-3|13|TRBJ2-1
ASSLTRTGGNEQF
>TRBV27|14|TRBJ2-3
ASSLLGLDSTDTQY
>TRBV5-4|13|TRBJ1-2
ASTRLDSTNYGYT
>TRBV19|12|TRBJ2-1
ASTASGSWNEQF
>TRBV2|11|TRBJ2-2
ASRQENTGELF
>TRBV27|12|TRBJ1-5
ASSPIGPNQPQH
>TRBV27|12|TRBJ1-1
ASSFFHSNTEAF
>TRBV4-1|11|TRBJ2-5
ASSEQDFETQY
>TRBV5-1|15|TRBJ2-3
ASSPPLVGQGTDTQY
>TRBV4-2|13|TRBJ2-3
ASSQEGGITDTQY
>TRBV7-6|11|TRBJ2-1
ASSFRFGNEQF
>TRBV7-8|12|TRBJ2-1
ASLPADSEDEQF
>TRBV7-6|14|TRBJ2-3
ASSLAPKGGTDTQY